This record covers a single T cell receptor beta chain. This clone's antigen is unknown. No qualities accompany the bases; no much larger clone lies one base away. These data are taken from a study of T cell repertoires in cytomegalovirus infection (dated by TCRdb to between 2018 and 2020). General notes on the study: Because public TCR beta signatures pointed to carriage of CMV infection together with the matching HLA type, the HLA type of each donor mattered for the analysis. Here is what the overall study found, with its caveats: In the ex vivo response, HLA-C-restricted CMV-specific TCR beta clonotypes were dominant, and in two of eight donors the single most frequent clonotype came from this HLA-C-restricted group. Carriers of CMV infection plus the relevant HLA type were discriminated by the cumulative frequency of public TCR beta family members in the study cohort and in an independent 352-donor cohort.

Sequenced on an Illumina HiSeq 1500. Starting from the raw public reads, TCRdb applied fastp trimming at Q25, assembled clones with MiXCR and retained in-frame beta chains. Rows matching on CDR3 protein sequence are summarized as one entry with the most common DNA and genes. The sample table records approximately 630,000 distinct CDR3 sequences; 24% of these occur just once. 7% to 9% of the sample is held by the ten biggest clonotypes. The V end loses 3 bases and the J end loses 2 bases, and a stretch of 8 bases separates them. Measured from the cysteine to the phenylalanine, the CDR3 is 14 residues long. The DNA shown is the 42-base CDR3, in frame from base 1. Reading the germline V gene gives CDR1 SNHLY and CDR2 FYNNEI.

This clonotype originated in a human donor in good health (CMV status not recorded). Some clones in this sample may be carry-over from other donors' samples. The source material was CD8+ T cells from PBMCs. The sequence joins TRBV2 to TRBJ1-3; 5 matching bases give a weak D call of TRBD1. The CDR3 corresponds to CASSETGPGNTIYF. Here is the DNA: TGTGCCAGCAGTGAGACGGGACCTGGAAACACCATATATTTT.